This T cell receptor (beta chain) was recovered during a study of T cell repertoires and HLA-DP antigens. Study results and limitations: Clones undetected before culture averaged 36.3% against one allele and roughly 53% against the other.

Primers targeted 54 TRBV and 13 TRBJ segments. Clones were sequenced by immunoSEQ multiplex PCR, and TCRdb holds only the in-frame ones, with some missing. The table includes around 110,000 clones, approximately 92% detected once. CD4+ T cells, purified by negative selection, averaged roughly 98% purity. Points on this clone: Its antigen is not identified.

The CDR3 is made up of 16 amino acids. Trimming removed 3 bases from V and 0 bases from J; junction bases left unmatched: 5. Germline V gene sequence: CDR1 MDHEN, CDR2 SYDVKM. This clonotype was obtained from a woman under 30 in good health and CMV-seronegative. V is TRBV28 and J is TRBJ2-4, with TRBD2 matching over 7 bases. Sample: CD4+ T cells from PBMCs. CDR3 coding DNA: TGTGCCAGCAGTTTGTCGGGGGGACTAGCCAAAAACATTCAGTACTTC. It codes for CASSLSGGLAKNIQYF.